This TCR beta chain was captured by sequencing in a study of T cells in localized non-small cell lung cancer. Using immunoSEQ multiplex PCR, the repertoire was profiled, and TCRdb retains in-frame clones only, with some absent. The sample contains 45,000 to 50,000 clones, 85% to 90% of which appear only once. This clone was counted only a few times. V lost 3 bases to trimming and J lost 3 bases, with 7 bases between them. The germline V gene has CDR1 SGHTS and CDR2 YDEGEE. The CDR3 extends over 12 amino acids. This TCR was recovered from a man between 40 and 69 years old with stage II lung adenocarcinoma. The rearrangement uses TRBV5-8 and TRBJ2-7; D gene uncertain. The sample here was PBMCs, taken before any cancer treatment. The CDR3, as DNA: TGTGCCAGCAGCTCCACTGTCTACGAGCAGTACTTC. It specifies CASSSTVYEQYF.